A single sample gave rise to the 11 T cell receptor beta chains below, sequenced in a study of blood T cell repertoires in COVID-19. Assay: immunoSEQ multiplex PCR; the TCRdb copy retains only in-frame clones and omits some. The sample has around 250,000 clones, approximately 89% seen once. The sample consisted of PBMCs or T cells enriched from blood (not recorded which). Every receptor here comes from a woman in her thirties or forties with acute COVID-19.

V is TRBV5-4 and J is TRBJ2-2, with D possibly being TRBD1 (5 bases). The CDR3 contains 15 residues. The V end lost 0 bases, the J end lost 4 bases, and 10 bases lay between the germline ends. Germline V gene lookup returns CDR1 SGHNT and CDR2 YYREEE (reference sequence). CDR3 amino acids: CASSLATEATGELFF. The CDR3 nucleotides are TGTGCCAGCAGCTTGGCGACAGAAGCCACCGGGGAGCTGTTTTTT.

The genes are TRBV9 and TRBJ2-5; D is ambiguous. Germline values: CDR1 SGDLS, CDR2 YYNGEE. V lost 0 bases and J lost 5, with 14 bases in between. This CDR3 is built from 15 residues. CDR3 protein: CASSVVVGVAETQYF. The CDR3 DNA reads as TGTGCCAGCAGCGTAGTAGTCGGTGTCGCGGAGACCCAGTACTTC.

Here the CDR3 DNA reads TGTGCCAGCAGCGCTCTAGCGAGGAACACCGGGGAGCTGTTTTTT. It is translated as CASSALARNTGELFF. The gene calls are TRBV9 and TRBJ2-2, with D possibly TRBD2 on 6 matching bases. The V end lost 3 bases, the J end lost 1 base, and 10 bases lay between the germline ends. This CDR3 contains 15 residues. Germline V gives CDR1 SGDLS, CDR2 YYNGEE.

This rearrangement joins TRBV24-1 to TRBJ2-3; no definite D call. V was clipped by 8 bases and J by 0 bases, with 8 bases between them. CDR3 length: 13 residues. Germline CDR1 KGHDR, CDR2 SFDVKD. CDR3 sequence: CATTSGSTDTQYF. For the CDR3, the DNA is TGTGCCACCACATCCGGGAGCACAGATACGCAGTATTTT.

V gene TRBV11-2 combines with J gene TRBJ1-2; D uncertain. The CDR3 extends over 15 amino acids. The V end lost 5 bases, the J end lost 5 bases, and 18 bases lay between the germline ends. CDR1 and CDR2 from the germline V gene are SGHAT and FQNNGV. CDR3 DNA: TGTGCCAGCAGCAAAATTGAAGCGGGCAGGTATGGCTACACCTTC. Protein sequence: CASSKIEAGRYGYTF.

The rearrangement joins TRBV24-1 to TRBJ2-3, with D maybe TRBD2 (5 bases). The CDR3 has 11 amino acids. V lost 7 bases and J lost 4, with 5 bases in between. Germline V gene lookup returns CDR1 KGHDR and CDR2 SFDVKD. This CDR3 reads CATRGADTQYF. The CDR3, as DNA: TGTGCCACCAGGGGAGCAGATACGCAGTATTTT.

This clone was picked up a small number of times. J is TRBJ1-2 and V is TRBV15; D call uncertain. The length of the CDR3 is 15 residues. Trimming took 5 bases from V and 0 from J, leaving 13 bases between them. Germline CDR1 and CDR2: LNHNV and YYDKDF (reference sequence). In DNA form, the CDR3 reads TGTGCCACCAGCTTGGTCAGAACCTCTAACTATGGCTACACCTTC. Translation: CATSLVRTSNYGYTF.

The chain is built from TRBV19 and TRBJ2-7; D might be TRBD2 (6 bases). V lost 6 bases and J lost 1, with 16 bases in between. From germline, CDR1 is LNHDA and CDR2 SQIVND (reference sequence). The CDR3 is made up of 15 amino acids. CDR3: CASSVGSPLSYEQYF. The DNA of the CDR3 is TGTGCCAGTAGCGTCGGGAGCCCACTTTCCTACGAGCAGTACTTC.

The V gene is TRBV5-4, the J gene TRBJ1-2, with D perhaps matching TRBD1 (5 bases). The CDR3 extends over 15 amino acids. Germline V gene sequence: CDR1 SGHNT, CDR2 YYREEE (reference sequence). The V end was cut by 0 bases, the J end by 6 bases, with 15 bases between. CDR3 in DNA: TGTGCCAGCAGCTTGGGTAACCCGGTAGGGGATGGCTACACCTTC. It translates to CASSLGNPVGDGYTF.

The CDR3 region has the DNA TGTGCCAGCAGCCAGAACCCGGGACTCTACACAGATACGCAGTATTTT. Translated, it gives CASSQNPGLYTDTQYF. This chain joins TRBV5-4 and TRBJ2-3; D is possibly TRBD2 (6 bases). The length of the CDR3 is 16 residues. Per germline, CDR1 SGHNT and CDR2 YYREEE (reference sequence). Trimming took off 4 bases at V and 2 bases at J, with 17 bases between the two ends.

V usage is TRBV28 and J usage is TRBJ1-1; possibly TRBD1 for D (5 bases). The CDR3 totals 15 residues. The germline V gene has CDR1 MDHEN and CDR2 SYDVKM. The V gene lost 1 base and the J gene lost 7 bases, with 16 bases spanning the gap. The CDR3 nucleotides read TGTGCCAGCAGTTTATTGGGCAGCGGAGGGGTTGAAGCTTTCTTT. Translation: CASSLLGSGGVEAFF.